The 27 T cell receptor beta chains below were found in one sample sequenced in a study of Graves' ophthalmopathy and Graves' hyperthyroidism. TCR beta CDR3 regions were amplified from RNA transcripts. HTBI primers primed a first-round RT-PCR, and a second-round multiplex PCR followed. TCRdb called the multiplex PCR reads again in MiXCR, with one record for every CDR3 protein. The table has some 350,000 distinct CDR3 sequences, approximately 18% seen once; the top ten hold roughly 2.3%. Sequenced sample: peripheral blood. The receptors derive from an adult woman with stable Graves' hyperthyroidism.

This clonotype was picked up a small number of times. The chain has TRBV6-1 and TRBJ1-2; D remains ambiguous. Germline assignment: CDR1 MNHNS and CDR2 SASEGT. The CDR3 contains 13 residues. V dropped 1 base and J dropped 5 bases, with 8 bases sitting between them. In nucleotides, the CDR3 is TGTGCCAGCAGTGAAGACAGAGTTTATGGCTACACCTTC. It is translated as CASSEDRVYGYTF.

The rearrangement joins TRBV14 to TRBJ2-7, with D unclear. Per germline, CDR1 SGHDN and CDR2 FVKESK. The CDR3 runs to 15 residues. Deletions cut 2 bases from V and 1 base from J, with 12 bases between. CDR3 bases: TGTGCCAGCAGCCAATCTTACGGAGTTTCCTACGAGCAGTACTTC. Residues: CASSQSYGVSYEQYF.

Ten or more counts support this clonotype. V is TRBV28 and J is TRBJ2-7; D gene uncertain. This CDR3 is built from 14 residues. V was cut by 2 bases and J by 5 bases, with 13 bases left in between. CDR1 and CDR2 from the germline V gene are MDHEN and SYDVKM. As DNA, the CDR3 is TGTGCCAGCAGTTTAGTCCCTCGTCGGAACGAGCAGTACTTC. Encoded protein: CASSLVPRRNEQYF.

Many counts were recorded for this clonotype. The CDR3 protein is CSARATGEYEQYF. The DNA of the CDR3 is TGCAGTGCTAGAGCGACAGGGGAGTACGAGCAGTACTTC. This chain links TRBV20-1 with TRBJ2-7, with 8 bases fitting TRBD1. The CDR3 extends over 13 amino acids. Germline lookup yields CDR1 DFQATT and CDR2 SNEGSKA (reference sequence). V lost 1 base and J lost 4; bases outside the gene matches: 3.

The chain uses TRBV20-1 and TRBJ2-7; 9 nucleotides match TRBD1. J was trimmed by 7 bases and V by 6 bases; bases with no gene match: 10. CDR1 and CDR2 (germline): DFQATT, SNEGSKA (reference sequence). This CDR3 is 13 amino acids long. The CDR3 sequence: CSAQGTGTREQYF. CDR3 bases: TGCAGTGCGCAAGGGACAGGGACAAGAGAGCAGTACTTC.

This clonotype occurred many times. In DNA form, the CDR3 reads TGTGCCAGCAGGGACTCGGGACAGAACAATTTTGAAGCTTTCTTT. Encoded protein: CASRDSGQNNFEAFF. The chain employs TRBV6-5 and TRBJ1-1; 7 nucleotides agree with TRBD1. Germline assignment: CDR1 MNHEY and CDR2 SVGAGI. The CDR3 is made up of 15 amino acids. V was clipped by 6 bases and J by 7 bases; unmatched bases: 14.

V is TRBV11-2 and J is TRBJ2-7, with 7 nucleotides matching TRBD1. The V and J ends lost 5 bases and 0 bases, in that order; junction bases with no gene match: 4. The germline CDR1 and CDR2 sequences are SGHAT and FQNNGV. The CDR3 sequence is 14 residues long. CDR3 residues: CASSPRDSSYEQYF. In nucleotides, the CDR3 is TGTGCCAGCAGCCCACGGGACAGCTCCTACGAGCAGTACTTC. Combining the CDR3 with reference TRBV11-2 and TRBJ2-7 gives the whole variable domain EAGVAQSPRYKIIEKRQSVAFWCNPISGHATLYWYQQILGQGPKLLIQFQNNGVVDDSQLPKDRFSAERLKGVDSTLKIQPAKLEDSAVYLCASSPRDSSYEQYFGPGTRLTVT.

In its sample, this clonotype was seen once. The chain employs TRBV28 and TRBJ2-5; 7 nucleotides line up with TRBD1. V lost 4 bases to trimming and J lost 2 bases; unmatched junction nucleotides: 7. Per the germline V gene, CDR1 is MDHEN and CDR2 is SYDVKM. The CDR3 is made up of 15 amino acids. The CDR3 sequence: CASSSEQGLQETQYF. The CDR3 coding sequence is TGTGCCAGCAGTTCGGAACAGGGGTTGCAAGAGACCCAGTACTTC.

This clonotype was seen repeatedly, ten times or more. The CDR3: CASSPPREVEETQYF. For the CDR3, the DNA is TGTGCCAGCAGCCCTCCCAGGGAGGTGGAAGAGACCCAGTACTTC. V and J are TRBV12-3 or TRBV12-4 and TRBJ2-5; a possible D gene is TRBD2 (6 bases). The CDR3 sequence is 15 residues long. Trimming left V 6 bases short and J 3 bases short, with 17 bases between.

About this clonotype: A much larger clonotype is one base distant, so this may be a read error. This chain links TRBV6-1 with TRBJ2-2; 7 bases are shared with TRBD1. The CDR3 totals 14 residues. Germline loops: CDR1 MNHNS, CDR2 SASEGT. The CDR3 region is CASRDRWDTGELCF. CDR3 in DNA: TGTGCCAGCAGGGACAGGTGGGATACCGGGGAGCTGTGTTTT.

This clonotype was seen many times. The chain recombines TRBV12-3 or TRBV12-4 with TRBJ2-7; D is unclear. This CDR3 has 13 amino acids. V dropped 1 base and J dropped 5 bases, with 9 bases sitting between them. CDR3 bases: TGTGCCAGCAGTTTAGGGGTTCTGGACGAGCAGTACTTC. It translates to CASSLGVLDEQYF.

This clonotype has a handful of counts. At one boundary the junction diverges from the germline segment, which might be a read error. The chain employs TRBV20-1 and TRBJ2-4, with D maybe TRBD1 (6 bases). The CDR3 covers 14 residues. The germline gives CDR1 DFQATT, CDR2 SNEGSKA (reference sequence). The CDR3 DNA reads as TGCAGTGCTGCCATCGGGGATGGGGGCGCTAGGGGGTTCTTC. The encoded protein is CSAAIGDGGARGFF.

There are many counts of this clonotype. The chain carries TRBV28 and TRBJ1-1, with D possibly matching TRBD1 (5 bases). Germline V gene sequence: CDR1 MDHEN, CDR2 SYDVKM. The CDR3 loop spans 14 amino acids. The V end was cut by 5 bases, the J end by 0 bases, with 10 bases between. CDR3 coding DNA: TGTGCCAGCAGTAGGGGTCAGTTGAACACTGAAGCTTTCTTT. Translated: CASSRGQLNTEAFF. The whole variable domain, remainder taken from reference TRBV28 and TRBJ1-1, is DVKVTQSSRYLVKRTGEKVFLECVQDMDHENMFWYRQDPGLGLRLIYFSYDVKMKEKGDIPEGYSVSREKKERFSLILESASTNQTSMYLCASSRGQLNTEAFFGQGTRLTVV.

This clonotype was seen many times. Possible read error: a much larger clone is one base away. The chain joins TRBV4-1 to TRBJ2-7; D not resolved. The CDR3 loop spans 17 amino acids. Per the germline V gene, CDR1 is MGHRA and CDR2 is YSYEKL. DNA for the CDR3: TGCGCCGGCAGCCAAGTGGCCCGAAGCGAGCTCTCCTACGAGCAGTACTTC. It encodes CAGSQVARSELSYEQYF.

This clonotype was counted only a few times. The chain links TRBV4-2 to TRBJ1-3; tentatively, D is TRBD1 (5 bases). This CDR3 spans 19 amino acids. Trimming pared 4 bases from V and 4 bases from J, leaving 26 bases between. Germline CDR1 is LGHNA and CDR2 is YNFKEQ. The CDR3 nucleotides read TGTGCCAGCAGCCCGATCGGCCTTAGGGGCCCCTCGGGGGGAAACACCATATATTTT. The encoded protein is CASSPIGLRGPSGGNTIYF.

This clonotype has at least ten counts. The rearrangement links TRBV4-3 to TRBJ2-7, with a weak D call TRBD2 (5 bases). The CDR3 runs 13 residues. Germline loops: CDR1 LGHNA, CDR2 YSLEER. Trimming pared 0 bases from V and 7 bases from J, leaving 10 bases between. CDR3 coding DNA: TGCGCCAGCAGCCAAGACGGCGGGTTTGAGCAGTACTTC. Translation: CASSQDGGFEQYF.

This clonotype was seen many times. This chain connects TRBV5-1 to TRBJ1-2; no reliable D call. The germline V gene has CDR1 SGHRS and CDR2 YFSETQ. The CDR3 runs 14 residues. Trimming left V 4 bases short and J 3 bases short, with 13 bases between. The CDR3 loop reads CASSPDALDYGYTF. In DNA, the CDR3 is TGCGCCAGCAGCCCGGACGCCCTTGACTATGGCTACACCTTC.

About this clonotype itself: A read error may be the cause here, since a much bigger clone is one base away. The conserved phenylalanine or tryptophan normally closing the CDR3 is absent here, so this likely arose from a read error. This rearrangement joins TRBV30 to TRBJ2-2; D may be TRBD1 or TRBD2 (5 bases each). This CDR3 comprises 12 residues. Trimming stripped 4 bases from V and 3 bases from J, with 6 bases between. The germline V gene has CDR1 GTSNPN and CDR2 SVGIG (reference sequence). CDR3 in DNA: TGTGCCTGGATGGGGGACACCGGGGAGCTGTTTTCT. Translated, it gives CAWMGDTGELFS.

The chain couples TRBV5-1 to TRBJ2-2; 10 bases agree with TRBD2. The CDR3 consists of 16 residues. CDR1 is SGHRS, CDR2 YFSETQ, per germline. Unmatched junction bases numbered 9, after V lost 4 bases and J lost 6 bases. CDR3 DNA sequence: TGCGCCAGCAGCCAGGTAGCGGGAGGCCCGCCCGGGGAGCTGTTTTTT. Translated: CASSQVAGGPPGELFF.

This clonotype was observed at least ten times. The chain carries TRBV12-3 or TRBV12-4 and TRBJ2-7; TRBD1 matches at 9 bases. V gave up 1 base and J gave up 7 bases; unmatched junction bases: 11. There are 16 residues in the CDR3. Written as DNA, the CDR3 is TGTGCCAGCAGTTTAGTTAGGGACAGGGAGTTGTGGGAGCAGTACTTC. It yields the protein CASSLVRDRELWEQYF.

This clonotype has ten or more counts. The rearrangement uses TRBV4-1 and TRBJ2-5; 8 positions match TRBD1. Germline CDR1 and CDR2: MGHRA and YSYEKL. CDR3 length equals 16 residues. V was pared by 0 bases and J by 8 bases, with 11 bases of the junction left unmatched. This CDR3 is CASSQEETGARKTQYF. The CDR3 DNA is TGCGCCAGCAGCCAAGAGGAGACAGGGGCCCGGAAAACCCAGTACTTC.

At least ten counts were recorded for this clonotype. This rearrangement joins TRBV12-3 or TRBV12-4 to TRBJ1-1, with D possibly being TRBD1 (6 bases). The CDR3 is 15 residues long. V was trimmed by 5 bases and J by 0 bases, leaving 13 bases between them. In DNA, the CDR3 is TGTGCCAGCAGTCCCCCAGGGGCCGTGAACACTGAAGCTTTCTTT. Translation gives CASSPPGAVNTEAFF.

This clonotype has at least ten counts. V gene TRBV20-1 combines with J gene TRBJ2-5; 9 bases line up with TRBD2. The V gene end was trimmed by 6 bases and the J gene end by 1 base; junction bases not matched to a gene: 6. The CDR3 is 14 amino acids. The germline CDR1 and CDR2 sequences are DFQATT and SNEGSKA (reference sequence). CDR3: CSATLAGTQETQYF. CDR3 in DNA: TGCAGTGCAACTCTAGCGGGGACCCAAGAGACCCAGTACTTC.

This clonotype was picked up a small number of times. V and J are TRBV7-2 and TRBJ2-2; unclear D gene. Trimming pared 5 bases from V and 1 base from J, leaving 11 bases between. The germline CDR1 and CDR2 sequences are SGHTA and FQGNSA. This CDR3 comprises 15 residues. The DNA for the CDR3 is TGTGCCAGCAGCAAAGCCCGACAGAACACCGGGGAGCTGTTTTTT. It codes for CASSKARQNTGELFF.

This clonotype turned up a few times. The CDR3 sequence is CASSQVSQGMAEAFF. CDR3 in DNA: TGTGCCAGCAGCCAAGTTTCGCAGGGAATGGCTGAAGCTTTCTTT. This chain uses TRBV14 with TRBJ1-1; weak D call: TRBD1 (5 bases). Per germline, CDR1 SGHDN and CDR2 FVKESK. The CDR3 spans 15 residues. Between the trimmed V and J ends, which lost 1 base and 6 bases, there was a span of 15 bases.

Many counts were recorded for this clonotype. The chain combines TRBV6-1 with TRBJ2-5; the match to TRBD2 covers 11 bases. The CDR3 has 16 amino acids. Germline V gene lookup returns CDR1 MNHNS and CDR2 SASEGT. V dropped 6 bases and J dropped 1; count of bases not matched to a gene: 7. DNA for the CDR3: TGTGCCAGCAGAGCCGGGACTAGCGGACCCCAAGAGACCCAGTACTTC. Amino acids: CASRAGTSGPQETQYF.

This chain connects TRBV11-2 to TRBJ1-5, with D unresolved. Trimming shortened V by 2 bases and J by 0 bases, and 11 bases separated the two germline ends. The CDR3 is made up of 16 amino acids. Germline V CDR1 and CDR2: SGHAT, FQNNGV. In DNA form, the CDR3 reads TGTGCCAGCAGCTTACGGGCGGCGGATAGCAATCAGCCCCAGCATTTT. The encoded protein is CASSLRAADSNQPQHF.